This passage covers 21 T cell receptor beta chains from one sample sequenced in a study of a mutant IDH1 vaccine in newly diagnosed glioma. TCRdb's table, derived via immunoSEQ multiplex PCR, lists solely in-frame clones and lacks some. The data contain some 60,000 clones, approximately 80% of them singletons. These receptors have no identified antigens. Stated time point: week 11, during vaccination. Each dose of the vaccine consisted of 300 ug of mutant IDH1 20-mer peptide, with topical imiquimod. The sequencing used PBMCs, collected from a glioma patient whose treatment included an IDH1 peptide vaccine. These receptors originate from a man aged 25 to 45 with glioma.

This clone is medium-sized within its sample. The gene calls are TRBV27 and TRBJ1-1, with D tentatively TRBD1 (5 bases). Trimming removed 3 bases at V and 11 bases at J, with 16 bases between. CDR3 length: 13 amino acids. Germline-derived CDR1 and CDR2 are MNHEY and SMNVEV (reference sequence). CDR3 DNA sequence: TGTGCCAGCAGTTTTGGGGCCTCGGCAGAGGCTTTCTTT. It specifies CASSFGASAEAFF.

The genes are TRBV4-3 and TRBJ1-6; D might be TRBD1 (5 bases). Germline loops: CDR1 LGHNA, CDR2 YSLEER. V lost 0 bases and J 8 bases, leaving 17 bases between the germline ends. CDR3 length: 17 amino acids. The CDR3 sequence: CASSQDLRDDHYSPLHF. The CDR3 region has the DNA TGCGCCAGCAGCCAAGATCTACGGGACGACCATTATTCACCCCTCCACTTT.

J is TRBJ1-2 and V is TRBV6-5, with D perhaps TRBD1 (5 bases). Germline V gives CDR1 MNHEY, CDR2 SVGAGI. Trimming stripped 5 bases from V and 4 bases from J, with 14 bases between. This CDR3 is 14 amino acids long. DNA of the CDR3: TGTGCCAGCAGTCCCTGGGGCCCTGGCTATGGCTACACCTTC. This encodes CASSPWGPGYGYTF.

The chain employs TRBV5-4 and TRBJ2-5, with 7 nucleotides matching TRBD1. J was trimmed by 2 bases and V by 3 bases; bases with no gene match: 4. The germline CDR1 and CDR2 sequences are SGHNT and YYREEE (reference sequence). The CDR3 extends over 14 amino acids. The CDR3 protein is CASSYGDRQETQYF. The DNA of the CDR3 is TGTGCCAGCAGCTACGGGGACAGACAAGAGACCCAGTACTTC. Full variable domain (outside the CDR3, taken from reference TRBV5-4 and TRBJ2-5): ETGVTQSPTHLIKTRGQQVTLRCSSQSGHNTVSWYQQALGQGPQFIFQYYREEENGRGNFPPRFSGLQFPNYSSELNVNALELDDSALYLCASSYGDRQETQYFGPGTRLLVL.

The chain employs TRBV5-1 and TRBJ2-5; D unclear. The V and J ends lost 3 bases and 2 bases respectively, with 5 bases between them. Germline CDR1 and CDR2: SGHRS and YFSETQ. The CDR3 is made up of 12 amino acids. CDR3 region: CASSYLQETQYF. CDR3 DNA sequence: TGCGCCAGCAGCTACCTTCAAGAGACCCAGTACTTC.

The chain recombines TRBV7-2 with TRBJ2-5, with TRBD1 matching over 8 bases. CDR1 is SGHTA, CDR2 FQGNSA, per germline. The CDR3 runs 14 residues. Trimming cost V 3 bases and J 1 base; bases outside gene matches: 1. The CDR3 sequence: CASSLDRAQETQYF. The CDR3 DNA sequence: TGTGCCAGCAGCTTGGACAGGGCCCAAGAGACCCAGTACTTC.

CDR3 DNA sequence: TGTGCCAGCAGCTTTGATGACACTGAAGCTTTCTTT. Protein: CASSFDDTEAFF. The rearrangement joins TRBV5-4 to TRBJ1-1, with D uncertain. The CDR3 consists of 12 residues. Germline values: CDR1 SGHNT, CDR2 YYREEE (reference sequence). The V and J ends lost 2 bases and 3 bases respectively, with 5 bases between them. The variable domain in full, completed from reference TRBV5-4 and TRBJ1-1, reads ETGVTQSPTHLIKTRGQQVTLRCSSQSGHNTVSWYQQALGQGPQFIFQYYREEENGRGNFPPRFSGLQFPNYSSELNVNALELDDSALYLCASSFDDTEAFFGQGTRLTVV.

Only a few counts were recorded for this clone. V usage is TRBV7-9 and J usage is TRBJ2-3; possible D gene TRBD2, 5 bases. The CDR3 is 13 amino acids. V gave up 1 base and J gave up 7 bases, with 9 bases separating them. Germline assignment: CDR1 SEHNR and CDR2 FQNEAQ (reference sequence). The CDR3: CASSLDLANTQYF. CDR3 DNA sequence: TGTGCCAGCAGCTTAGACCTAGCAAATACGCAGTATTTT.

The gene calls are TRBV10-1 and TRBJ2-7, with 10 bases identical to TRBD1. The V segment lost 6 bases and the J segment 5 bases; nucleotides outside the gene matches: 10. Germline-derived CDR1 and CDR2 are WNHNN and SYGVQD (reference sequence). The CDR3 is 15 amino acids. DNA for the CDR3: TGCGCCAGCAGCGATCCCGGGACAGGGGAGAACGAGCAGTACTTC. Its protein is CASSDPGTGENEQYF.

The genes are TRBV7-2 and TRBJ2-7; the D gene could be TRBD1 or TRBD2 (5 bases each). V was pared by 4 bases and J by 2 bases, with 9 bases between. Per germline, CDR1 SGHTA and CDR2 FQGNSA. The CDR3 spans 13 residues. This CDR3 is CASSSGATYEQYF. CDR3 DNA sequence: TGTGCCAGCAGCTCCGGGGCCACCTACGAGCAGTACTTC.

The chain links TRBV7-9 to TRBJ2-1; weak D call: TRBD2 (5 bases). Trimming pared 5 bases from V and 7 bases from J, leaving 18 bases between. The V gene's germline CDR1 is SEHNR and CDR2 FQNEAQ (reference sequence). The CDR3 contains 15 residues. The CDR3 DNA follows: TGTGCCAGCAGCCCTTTCAAAGGAGCGGAAAATGAGCAGTTCTTC. Protein: CASSPFKGAENEQFF.

Here the CDR3 reads CASATSGGYGYTF. The CDR3 DNA sequence: TGCGCCAGCGCCACCTCGGGAGGCTATGGCTACACCTTC. The rearrangement links TRBV5-1 to TRBJ1-2; D not certain. The germline gives CDR1 SGHRS, CDR2 YFSETQ. The CDR3 runs to 13 residues. Trimming took 7 bases from V and 4 from J, leaving 14 bases between them. Full variable domain (rest looked up from reference TRBV5-1 and TRBJ1-2): KAGVTQTPRYLIKTRGQQVTLSCSPISGHRSVSWYQQTPGQGLQFLFEYFSETQRNKGNFPGRFSGRQFSNSRSEMNVSTLELGDSALYLCASATSGGYGYTFGSGTRLTVV.

The V gene is TRBV11-2, the J gene TRBJ2-7; 8 positions match TRBD2. Germline values: CDR1 SGHAT, CDR2 FQNNGV. The CDR3 has 15 residues. Trimming took 1 base from V and 6 from J; bases not matched to a gene: 8. The CDR3 sequence: CASSLAGGPRLEQYF. DNA of the CDR3: TGTGCCAGCAGCTTAGCGGGAGGGCCGCGGCTCGAGCAGTACTTC.

CDR3 in amino acids: CASRLPSDEQFF. CDR3 sequence (DNA): TGTGCCAGCAGACTACCTAGTGATGAGCAGTTCTTC. V is TRBV6-1 and J is TRBJ2-1; no clear D gene. V was shortened by 6 bases and J by 8 bases, with 11 bases between the two germline ends. Germline CDR1 is MNHNS and CDR2 is SASEGT. The CDR3 runs to 12 residues.

The CDR3 spells CASSPFDVDVKETQYF. The CDR3 nucleotides read TGTGCCAGCTCACCATTCGACGTAGATGTGAAAGAGACCCAGTACTTC. This chain uses TRBV18 with TRBJ2-5; D remains unclear. Trimming cost V 2 bases and J 3 bases, with 16 bases left between them. Germline loops: CDR1 KGHSH, CDR2 LQKENI. This CDR3 comprises 16 residues.

The J gene is TRBJ1-6, the V gene TRBV9; 9 nucleotides align to TRBD1. CDR1 and CDR2 (germline): SGDLS, YYNGEE. The CDR3 sequence is 16 residues long. The junction had 7 bases not matched to a gene; V was cut back by 2 bases and J by 7 bases. The CDR3: CASSVGPGQGNSPLHF. CDR3 nucleotide sequence: TGTGCCAGCAGCGTCGGACCGGGACAGGGCAATTCACCCCTCCACTTT.

The chain links TRBV27 to TRBJ1-2; no reliable D call. This CDR3 comprises 16 residues. Germline V lookup: CDR1 MNHEY, CDR2 SMNVEV (reference sequence). V dropped 2 bases and J dropped 4 bases, with 17 bases sitting between them. The CDR3: CASSLNRMGSTYGYTF. The CDR3 DNA is TGTGCCAGCAGTTTAAATAGGATGGGTTCCACCTATGGCTACACCTTC.

This chain's CDR3 is CAISENRGVGGANVLTF. The CDR3 DNA reads TGTGCCATCAGTGAGAACAGGGGAGTCGGTGGGGCCAACGTCCTGACTTTC. The chain couples TRBV10-3 to TRBJ2-6, with TRBD1 identical over 7 bases. V was clipped by 2 bases and J by 3 bases; unmatched bases: 7. Germline V gene lookup returns CDR1 ENHRY and CDR2 SYGVKD. CDR3 length: 17 amino acids.

This rearrangement joins TRBV9 to TRBJ1-1; unclear D gene. CDR1 and CDR2 from the germline V gene are SGDLS and YYNGEE. Trimming took off 6 bases at V and 1 base at J, with 10 bases between the two ends. The CDR3 has 13 residues. In DNA, the CDR3 is TGTGCCAGCACCAAAAGCTGGAACACTGAAGCTTTCTTT. This codes for CASTKSWNTEAFF.

The chain has TRBV18 and TRBJ1-1; the match to TRBD1 covers 10 bases. CDR1 is KGHSH and CDR2 is LQKENI in the germline V gene. V shed 5 bases, J shed 3 bases, and the junction held 6 bases outside the gene matches. The length of the CDR3 is 15 residues. The CDR3, as DNA: TGTGCCAGCTCAACCCGAGGACAGGGGGACACTGAAGCTTTCTTT. Its protein product is CASSTRGQGDTEAFF.

The chain carries TRBV6-1 and TRBJ2-2; D is unresolved. Trimming took off 11 bases at V and 2 bases at J, with 12 bases between the two ends. Germline loops: CDR1 MNHNS, CDR2 SASEGT. This CDR3 spans 13 amino acids. The CDR3 nucleotides read TGTGCCGGCCACCGCGTCAACACCGGGGAGCTGTTTTTT. Its protein product is CAGHRVNTGELFF.